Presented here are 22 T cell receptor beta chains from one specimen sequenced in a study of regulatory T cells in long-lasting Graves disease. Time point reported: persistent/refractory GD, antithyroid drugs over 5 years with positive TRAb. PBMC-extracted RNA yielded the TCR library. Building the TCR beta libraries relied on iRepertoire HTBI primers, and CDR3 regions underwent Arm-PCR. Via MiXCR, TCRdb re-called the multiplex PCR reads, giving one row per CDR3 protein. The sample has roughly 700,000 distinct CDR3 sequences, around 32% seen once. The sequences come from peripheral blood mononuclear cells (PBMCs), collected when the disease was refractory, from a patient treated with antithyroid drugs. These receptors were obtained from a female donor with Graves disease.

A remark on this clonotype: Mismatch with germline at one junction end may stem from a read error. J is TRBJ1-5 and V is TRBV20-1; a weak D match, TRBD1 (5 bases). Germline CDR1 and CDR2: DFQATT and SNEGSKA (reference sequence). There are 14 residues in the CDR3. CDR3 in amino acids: CSASPGLGNQPQHF. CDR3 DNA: TGCAGTGCTAGCCCAGGGTTGGGAAATCAACCCCAGCATTTT.

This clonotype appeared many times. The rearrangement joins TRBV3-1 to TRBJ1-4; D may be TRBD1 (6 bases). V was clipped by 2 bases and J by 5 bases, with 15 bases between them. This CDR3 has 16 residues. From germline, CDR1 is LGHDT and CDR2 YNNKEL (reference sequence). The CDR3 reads CASSQPQGGLNEKLFF. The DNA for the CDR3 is TGTGCCAGCAGCCAACCACAGGGAGGGCTCAATGAAAAACTGTTTTTT.

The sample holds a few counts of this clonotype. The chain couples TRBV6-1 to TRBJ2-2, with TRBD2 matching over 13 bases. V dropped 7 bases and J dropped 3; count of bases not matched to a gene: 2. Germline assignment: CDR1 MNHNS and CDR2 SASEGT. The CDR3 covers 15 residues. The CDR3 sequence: CASIGLAGDTGELFF. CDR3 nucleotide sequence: TGTGCCAGCATTGGACTAGCGGGAGACACCGGGGAGCTGTTTTTT.

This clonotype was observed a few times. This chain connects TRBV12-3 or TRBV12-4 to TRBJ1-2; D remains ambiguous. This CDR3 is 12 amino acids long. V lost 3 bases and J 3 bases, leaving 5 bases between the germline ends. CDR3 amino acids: CASSFYDYGYTF. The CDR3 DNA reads TGTGCCAGCAGTTTCTACGACTATGGCTACACCTTC.

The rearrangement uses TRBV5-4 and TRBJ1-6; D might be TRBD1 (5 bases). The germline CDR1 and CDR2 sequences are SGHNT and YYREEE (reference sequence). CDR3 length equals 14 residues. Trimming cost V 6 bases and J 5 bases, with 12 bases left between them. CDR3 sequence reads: CASNSGLNNSPLHF. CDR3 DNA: TGTGCCAGCAACTCGGGACTAAATAATTCACCCCTCCACTTT.

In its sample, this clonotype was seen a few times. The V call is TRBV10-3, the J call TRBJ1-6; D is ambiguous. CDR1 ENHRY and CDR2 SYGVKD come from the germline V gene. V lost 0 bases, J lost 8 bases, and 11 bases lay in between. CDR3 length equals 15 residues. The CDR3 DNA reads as TGTGCCATCAGTGAGTCGAGAGGGAAATATTCACCCCTCCACTTT. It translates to CAISESRGKYSPLHF.

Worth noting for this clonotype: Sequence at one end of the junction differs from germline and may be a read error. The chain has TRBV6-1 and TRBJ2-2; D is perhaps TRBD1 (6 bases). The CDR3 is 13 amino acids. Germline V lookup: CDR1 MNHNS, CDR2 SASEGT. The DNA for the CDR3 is TGTGCCGGCAGTGGCAAACAGGGCAAGGAGCTGTTTTTT. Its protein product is CAGSGKQGKELFF.

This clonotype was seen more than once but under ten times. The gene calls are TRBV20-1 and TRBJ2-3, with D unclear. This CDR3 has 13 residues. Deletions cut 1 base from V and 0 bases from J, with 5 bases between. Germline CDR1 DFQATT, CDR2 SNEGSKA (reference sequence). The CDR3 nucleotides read TGCAGTGCTAGAGTTGGGAGCACAGATACGCAGTATTTT. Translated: CSARVGSTDTQYF.

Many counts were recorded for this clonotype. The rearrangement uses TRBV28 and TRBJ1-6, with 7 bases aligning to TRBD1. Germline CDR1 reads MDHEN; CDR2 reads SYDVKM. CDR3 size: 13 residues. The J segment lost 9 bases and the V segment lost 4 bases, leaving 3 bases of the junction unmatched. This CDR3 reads CASSSGTVSPLHF. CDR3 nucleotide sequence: TGTGCCAGCAGTTCTGGGACAGTTTCACCCCTCCACTTT. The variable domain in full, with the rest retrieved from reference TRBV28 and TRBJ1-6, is DVKVTQSSRYLVKRTGEKVFLECVQDMDHENMFWYRQDPGLGLRLIYFSYDVKMKEKGDIPEGYSVSREKKERFSLILESASTNQTSMYLCASSSGTVSPLHFGNGTRLTVT.

Written as DNA, the CDR3 is TGTGCCAGCAGTTTGCTCAACAGGGGGCGGGAGACCCAGTACTTC. Amino acid sequence: CASSLLNRGRETQYF. The chain uses TRBV27 and TRBJ2-5; 9 positions match TRBD1. The CDR3 totals 15 residues. CDR1 and CDR2 from the germline V gene are MNHEY and SMNVEV (reference sequence). After removal of 3 bases from V and 5 bases from J, the junction contained 7 bases not matched to a gene.

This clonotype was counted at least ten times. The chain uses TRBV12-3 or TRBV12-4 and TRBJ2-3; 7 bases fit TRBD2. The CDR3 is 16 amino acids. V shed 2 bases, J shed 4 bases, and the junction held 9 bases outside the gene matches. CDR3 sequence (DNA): TGTGCCAGCAGTTTATTGTTAGGGAGGGGACCAGATACGCAGTATTTT. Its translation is CASSLLLGRGPDTQYF.

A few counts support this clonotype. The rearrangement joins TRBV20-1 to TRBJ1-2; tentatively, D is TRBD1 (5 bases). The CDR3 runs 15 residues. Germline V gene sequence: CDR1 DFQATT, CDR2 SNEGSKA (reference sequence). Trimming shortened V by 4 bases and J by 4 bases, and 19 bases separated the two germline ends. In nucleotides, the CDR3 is TGCAGTGCTAAAACCATCGGCGGGCAGGGCTATGGCTACACCTTC. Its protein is CSAKTIGGQGYGYTF.

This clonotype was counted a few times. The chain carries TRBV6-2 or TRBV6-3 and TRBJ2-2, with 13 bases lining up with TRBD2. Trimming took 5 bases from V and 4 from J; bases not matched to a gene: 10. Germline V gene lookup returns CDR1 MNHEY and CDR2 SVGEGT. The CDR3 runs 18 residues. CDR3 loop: CASSEEVGLAGSTGELFF. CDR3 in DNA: TGTGCCAGCAGTGAGGAGGTGGGACTAGCGGGAAGCACCGGGGAGCTGTTTTTT.

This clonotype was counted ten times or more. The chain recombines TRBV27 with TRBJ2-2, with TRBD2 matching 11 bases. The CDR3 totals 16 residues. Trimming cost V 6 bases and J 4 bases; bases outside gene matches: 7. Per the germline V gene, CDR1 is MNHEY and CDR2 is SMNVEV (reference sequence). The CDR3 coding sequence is TGTGCCAGCAGACCCGGGACTAGCGGTATCACCGGGGAGCTGTTTTTT. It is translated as CASRPGTSGITGELFF.

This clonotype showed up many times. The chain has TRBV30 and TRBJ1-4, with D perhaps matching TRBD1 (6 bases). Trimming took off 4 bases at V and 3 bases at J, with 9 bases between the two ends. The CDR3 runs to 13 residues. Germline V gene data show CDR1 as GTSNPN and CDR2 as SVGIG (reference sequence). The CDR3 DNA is TGTGCCTGGAACGGGACACCTAATGAAAAACTGTTTTTT. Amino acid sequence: CAWNGTPNEKLFF.

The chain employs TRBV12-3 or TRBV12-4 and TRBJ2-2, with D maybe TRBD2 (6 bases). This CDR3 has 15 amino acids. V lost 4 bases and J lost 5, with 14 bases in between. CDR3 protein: CASSSTGLLTGELFF. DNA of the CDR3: TGTGCCAGCAGTTCCACGGGACTCTTAACCGGGGAGCTGTTTTTT.

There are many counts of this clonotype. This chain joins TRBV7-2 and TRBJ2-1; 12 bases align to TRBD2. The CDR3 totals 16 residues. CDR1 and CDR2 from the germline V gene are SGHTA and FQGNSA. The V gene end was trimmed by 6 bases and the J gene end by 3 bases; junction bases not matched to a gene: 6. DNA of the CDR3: TGTGCCAGCAGGGCGACGGGACTAGCGGGCTACAATGAGCAGTTCTTC. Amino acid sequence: CASRATGLAGYNEQFF.

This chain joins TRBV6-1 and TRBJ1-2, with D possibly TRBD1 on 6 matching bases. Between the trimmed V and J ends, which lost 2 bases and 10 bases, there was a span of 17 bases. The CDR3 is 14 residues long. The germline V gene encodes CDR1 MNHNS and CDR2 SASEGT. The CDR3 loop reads CASSELVQGRVYTF. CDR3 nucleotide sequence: TGTGCCAGCAGTGAACTCGTACAGGGCCGTGTCTACACCTTC.

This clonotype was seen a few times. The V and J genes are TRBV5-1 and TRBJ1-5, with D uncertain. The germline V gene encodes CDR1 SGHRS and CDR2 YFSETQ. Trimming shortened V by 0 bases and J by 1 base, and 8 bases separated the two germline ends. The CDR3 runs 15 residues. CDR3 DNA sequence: TGCGCCAGCAGCTTGGGGCCCCCGAGCAATCAGCCCCAGCATTTT. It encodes CASSLGPPSNQPQHF.

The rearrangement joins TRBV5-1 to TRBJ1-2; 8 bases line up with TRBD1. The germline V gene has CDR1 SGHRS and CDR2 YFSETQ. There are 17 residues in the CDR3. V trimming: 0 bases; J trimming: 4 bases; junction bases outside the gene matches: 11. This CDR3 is CASSLGDRPHRVYGYTF. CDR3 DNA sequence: TGCGCCAGCAGCTTGGGGGACAGGCCTCACAGAGTCTATGGCTACACCTTC. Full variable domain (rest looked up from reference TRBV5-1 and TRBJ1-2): KAGVTQTPRYLIKTRGQQVTLSCSPISGHRSVSWYQQTPGQGLQFLFEYFSETQRNKGNFPGRFSGRQFSNSRSEMNVSTLELGDSALYLCASSLGDRPHRVYGYTFGSGTRLTVV.

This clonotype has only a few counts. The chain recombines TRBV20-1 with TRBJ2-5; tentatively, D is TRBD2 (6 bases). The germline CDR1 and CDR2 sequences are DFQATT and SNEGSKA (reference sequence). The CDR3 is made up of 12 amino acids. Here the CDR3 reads CKCGGDQETQYF. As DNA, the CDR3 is TGCAAGTGTGGCGGGGATCAAGAGACCCAGTACTTC.

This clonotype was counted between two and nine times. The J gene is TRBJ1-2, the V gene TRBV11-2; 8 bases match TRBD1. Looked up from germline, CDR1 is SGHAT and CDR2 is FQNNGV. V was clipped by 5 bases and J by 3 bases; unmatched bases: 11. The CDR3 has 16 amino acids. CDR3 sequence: CASSPHRRGRDYGYTF. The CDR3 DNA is TGTGCCAGCAGCCCTCACCGCAGGGGGCGAGACTATGGCTACACCTTC.